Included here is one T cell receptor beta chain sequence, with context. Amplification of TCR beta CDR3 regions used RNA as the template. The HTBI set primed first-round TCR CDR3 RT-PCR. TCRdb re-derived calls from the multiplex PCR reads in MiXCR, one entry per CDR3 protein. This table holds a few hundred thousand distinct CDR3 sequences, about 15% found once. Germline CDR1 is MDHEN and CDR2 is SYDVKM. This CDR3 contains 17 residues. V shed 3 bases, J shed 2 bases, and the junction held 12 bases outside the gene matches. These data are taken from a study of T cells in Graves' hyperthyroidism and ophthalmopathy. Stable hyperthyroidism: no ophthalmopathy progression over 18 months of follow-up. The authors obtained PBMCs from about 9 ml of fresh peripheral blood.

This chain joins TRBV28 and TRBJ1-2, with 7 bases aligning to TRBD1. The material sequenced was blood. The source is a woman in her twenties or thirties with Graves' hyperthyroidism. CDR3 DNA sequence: TGTGCCAGCAGTTTTCCAGGGACAGACGCAAGAAACTATGGCTACACCTTC. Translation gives CASSFPGTDARNYGYTF.